This T cell receptor (beta chain) originates from a study of T cells in Graves' hyperthyroidism and ophthalmopathy. This clonotype occurred many times. Source material for PBMCs was more than 9.5 ml fresh peripheral blood. Authors of the study amplified TCR beta CDR3 regions from RNA transcripts. HTBI primers drove first-round RT-PCR of the TCR CDR3. TCRdb re-analysed the multiplex PCR reads in MiXCR, keeping a single row per CDR3 protein. The table records 550,000 to 700,000 distinct CDR3 sequences, roughly 14% of them present only once. CDR3 length equals 13 residues. The V and J ends lost 3 bases and 7 bases, in that order; junction bases with no gene match: 4. Germline values: CDR1 LGHNA, CDR2 YNFKEQ.

The sequencing sample was made of blood. J is TRBJ1-2 and V is TRBV4-2; 8 bases agree with TRBD1. This receptor was obtained from a woman aged 40 to 50 with Graves' ophthalmopathy. The CDR3 loop reads CASSQTGEGGYTF. The CDR3 DNA reads TGTGCCAGCAGCCAGACAGGGGAGGGTGGCTACACCTTC.